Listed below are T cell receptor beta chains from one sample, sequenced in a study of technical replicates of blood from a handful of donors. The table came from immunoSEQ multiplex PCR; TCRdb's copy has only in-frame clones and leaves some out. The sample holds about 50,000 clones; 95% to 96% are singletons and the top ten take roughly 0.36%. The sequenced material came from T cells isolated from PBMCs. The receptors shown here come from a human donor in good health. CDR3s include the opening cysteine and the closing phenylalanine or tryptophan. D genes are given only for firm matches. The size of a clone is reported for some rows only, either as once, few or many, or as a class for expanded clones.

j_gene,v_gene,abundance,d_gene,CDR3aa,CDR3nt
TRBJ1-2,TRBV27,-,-,CASSLSLVGGYTF,TGTGCCAGCAGTTTATCGTTAGTCGGTGGCTACACCTTC
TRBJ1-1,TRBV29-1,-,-,CSVGRQAAEAFF,TGCAGCGTTGGAAGACAGGCGGCTGAAGCTTTCTTT
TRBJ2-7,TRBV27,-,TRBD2,CASSLFTGRNDEQYF,TGTGCCAGCAGTTTATTTACCGGGAGGAACGACGAGCAGTACTTC
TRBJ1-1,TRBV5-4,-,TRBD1,CASLGTGNTEAFF,TGTGCCAGCCTAGGGACAGGAAACACTGAAGCTTTCTTT
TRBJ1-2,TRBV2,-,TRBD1,CASRLGQSDYGYTF,TGTGCCAGCAGGTTGGGACAGAGTGACTATGGCTACACCTTC
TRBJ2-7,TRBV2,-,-,CASSDPSRGGAREQYF,TGTGCCAGCAGTGATCCTAGCCGAGGGGGGGCAAGGGAGCAGTACTTC
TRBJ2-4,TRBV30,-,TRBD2,CAVKTSGRAVAKNIQYF,TGTGCCGTTAAGACTAGCGGGAGGGCCGTGGCCAAAAACATTCAGTACTTC
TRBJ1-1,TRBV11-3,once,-,CASSPRGNTEAFF,TGTGCCAGCAGCCCCCGGGGGAACACTGAAGCTTTCTTT
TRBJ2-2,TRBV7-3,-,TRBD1,CASSGTGENTGELFF,TGTGCCAGCAGCGGGACAGGGGAGAACACCGGGGAGCTGTTTTTT
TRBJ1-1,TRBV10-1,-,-,CASSESLEGDTEAFF,TGCGCCAGCAGTGAGTCGTTAGAGGGGGACACTGAAGCTTTCTTT
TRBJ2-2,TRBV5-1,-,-,CASSSPYRTDFNTGELFF,TGCGCCAGCAGCTCACCCTACAGGACAGACTTTAACACCGGGGAGCTGTTTTTT
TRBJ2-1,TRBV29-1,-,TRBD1,CSLMGTGNNEQFF,TGCAGCCTAATGGGGACAGGGAACAATGAGCAGTTCTTC
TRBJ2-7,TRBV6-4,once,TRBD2,CASRPTSGSSYEQYF,TGTGCCAGCAGGCCTACTAGCGGGAGCTCCTACGAGCAGTACTTC
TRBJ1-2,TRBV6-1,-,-,CASSDLRGNYGYTF,TGTGCCAGCAGTGACCTACGAGGGAACTATGGCTACACCTTC
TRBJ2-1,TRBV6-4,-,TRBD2,CASSDSTSGYNEQFF,TGTGCCAGCAGTGACTCGACTAGCGGGTACAATGAGCAGTTCTTC
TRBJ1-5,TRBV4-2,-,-,CASSQDIGGGQPQHF,TGTGCCAGCAGCCAAGATATCGGGGGTGGACAGCCCCAGCATTTT
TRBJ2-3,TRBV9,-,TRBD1,CASSGTGQGTDTQYF,TGTGCCAGCAGCGGAACGGGACAGGGAACAGATACGCAGTATTTT